This T cell receptor beta chain was sequenced for a study of blood T cell repertoires in COVID-19. Study background: T cells, B-cell-depleted T cells, or PBMCs supplied cDNA or gDNA.

Trimming took 0 bases from V and 10 from J; bases not matched to a gene: 8. CDR3 length equals 15 residues. Germline loops: CDR1 LGHDT, CDR2 YNNKEL (reference sequence). Per the original data handling: From reference gene primer amplification, estimates of nucleated cell counts were derived. Repertoires were generated with immunoSEQ multiplex PCR, while TCRdb's copy carries only in-frame clones and drops some. The V and J calls and clone size come from that table; D and trimming were worked out from the DNA. The sample shows roughly 150,000 clones, around 85% of them seen only once. This receptor was obtained from a woman between 70 and 85 years old with acute or convalescent COVID-19. The gene calls are TRBV3-1 (or the pseudogene TRBV3-2) and TRBJ2-3; 9 bases match TRBD2. The sequenced sample consisted of peripheral blood. The CDR3 reads CASSQEQRGALPQYF. CDR3 coding DNA: TGTGCCAGCAGCCAAGAGCAGCGGGGGGCCCTCCCGCAGTATTTT.